Below, 9 T cell receptor beta chains from the same sample are listed, as sequenced in a study of Tregs in tolerant kidney transplant recipients. Generated by immunoSEQ multiplex PCR, the TCRdb table keeps only in-frame clones and is missing some. The sample has about 73,000 clones, under 98% seen once; the top ten hold around 0.58%. Sequencing used CD4+ T cells from blood, obtained before the transplant. The receptors come from a human donor who received a combined kidney and bone marrow transplant.

J is TRBJ2-7 and V is TRBV5-1; 12 positions agree with TRBD2. Trimming at V came to 1 base and at J to 6 bases, leaving 17 bases not matched to a gene. CDR3 length: 19 amino acids. Germline CDR1 is SGHRS and CDR2 is YFSETQ. The CDR3 DNA follows: TGCGCCAGCAGCTTGTTCGGGGGATCAGCTAGCGGGAGGGCCGGCGAGCAGTACTTC. Translated, it gives CASSLFGGSASGRAGEQYF.

CDR3 residues: CASSLPENRALGYEQYF. The CDR3 DNA reads TGTGCCAGCAGCTTGCCGGAGAACAGGGCCCTAGGTTACGAGCAGTACTTC. The J gene is TRBJ2-7, the V gene TRBV5-5, with D maybe TRBD1 (6 bases). Germline lookup yields CDR1 SGHKS and CDR2 YYEKEE (reference sequence). V lost 1 base, J lost 4 bases, and 21 bases lay in between. This CDR3 has 17 residues.

The CDR3 nucleotides are TGCAGCGCTGCTCGGACGGGACTAGGGTCTAGTGAGCAGTTCTTC. Protein sequence: CSAARTGLGSSEQFF. The chain employs TRBV29-1 and TRBJ2-1, with TRBD2 matching over 8 bases. V was clipped by 7 bases and J by 9 bases; unmatched bases: 17. Germline V lookup: CDR1 SQVTM, CDR2 ANQGSEA. The CDR3 covers 15 residues.

V and J are TRBV7-8 and TRBJ2-3; D is possibly TRBD2 (7 bases). From germline, CDR1 is SGHVS and CDR2 FQNEAQ. The CDR3 is made up of 17 amino acids. Trimming cost V 1 base and J 5 bases, with 19 bases left between them. The CDR3 spells CASSLVRGGGLRDTQYF. CDR3 nucleotide sequence: TGTGCCAGCAGCTTAGTAAGGGGCGGGGGCCTGAGAGATACGCAGTATTTT.

The V and J genes are TRBV7-9 and TRBJ2-5, with D maybe TRBD2 (6 bases). The V end lost 2 bases, the J end lost 1 base, and 14 bases lay between the germline ends. This CDR3 has 16 residues. Germline values: CDR1 SEHNR, CDR2 FQNEAQ (reference sequence). CDR3 nucleotide sequence: TGTGCCAGCAGCTTAACGGGGGACCCTCTCCAAGAGACCCAGTACTTC. As protein: CASSLTGDPLQETQYF.

Details on this clone: One end of the junction is discordant with germline, which a read error may explain. This chain connects TRBV6-1 to TRBJ1-5; no clear D gene. Looked up from germline, CDR1 is MNHNS and CDR2 is SASEGT. The CDR3 spans 13 residues. Here the CDR3 DNA reads TGTGCCGGCAGTGGGCAGGGCAATCAGCCCCAGCATTTT. Its translation: CAGSGQGNQPQHF.

J is TRBJ1-3 and V is TRBV5-1, with D unclear. Germline V lookup: CDR1 SGHRS, CDR2 YFSETQ. The V end lost 1 base, the J end lost 0 bases, and 8 bases lay between the germline ends. This CDR3 comprises 15 residues. The CDR3 spells CASSLNSPSGNTIYF. DNA for the CDR3: TGCGCCAGCAGCTTGAACAGCCCCTCTGGAAACACCATATATTTT.

The chain links TRBV4-1 to TRBJ2-1; D gene uncertain. The V and J ends lost 1 base and 9 bases respectively, with 7 bases between them. The CDR3 runs to 12 residues. Germline-derived CDR1 and CDR2 are MGHRA and YSYEKL. The CDR3: CASSQVLAEQFF. For the CDR3, the DNA is TGCGCCAGCAGCCAAGTCTTGGCTGAGCAGTTCTTC.

V gene TRBV5-4 combines with J gene TRBJ2-3; 9 bases line up with TRBD1. The CDR3 is 16 amino acids. CDR1 is SGHNT, CDR2 YYREEE, per germline (reference sequence). The V gene end was trimmed by 4 bases and the J gene end by 3 bases; junction bases not matched to a gene: 9. DNA for the CDR3: TGTGCCAGCAGCCGGAAGACAGGGGGGAGGACAGATACGCAGTATTTT. Its protein product is CASSRKTGGRTDTQYF.